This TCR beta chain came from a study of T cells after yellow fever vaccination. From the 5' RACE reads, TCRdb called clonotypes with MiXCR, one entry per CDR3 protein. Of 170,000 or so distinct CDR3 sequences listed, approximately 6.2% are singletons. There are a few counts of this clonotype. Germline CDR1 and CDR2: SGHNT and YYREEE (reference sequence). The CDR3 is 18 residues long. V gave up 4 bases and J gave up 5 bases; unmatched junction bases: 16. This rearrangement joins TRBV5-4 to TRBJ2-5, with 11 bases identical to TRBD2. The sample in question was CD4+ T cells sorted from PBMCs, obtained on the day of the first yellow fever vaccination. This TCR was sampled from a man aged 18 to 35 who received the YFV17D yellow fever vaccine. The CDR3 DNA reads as TGTGCCAGCAGCACCGGGACTAGCGGACCCGTCCGGTGGGAGACCCAGTACTTC. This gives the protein CASSTGTSGPVRWETQYF. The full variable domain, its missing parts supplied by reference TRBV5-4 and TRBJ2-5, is ETGVTQSPTHLIKTRGQQVTLRCSSQSGHNTVSWYQQALGQGPQFIFQYYREEENGRGNFPPRFSGLQFPNYSSELNVNALELDDSALYLCASSTGTSGPVRWETQYFGPGTRLLVL.